This TCR delta chain emerged from a study of Vδ1+ human thymocytes. Looked up from germline, CDR1 is TSWWSYY and CDR2 is QGS. Trimming at V came to 2 bases and at J to 0 bases, leaving 16 bases not matched to a gene. The CDR3 extends over 21 amino acids. The template was reverse-transcribed extracted RNA. Multiplex PCR used pooled V-gene forward primers and a constant-region reverse primer to amplify CDR3s. TCRdb re-called the multiplex PCR reads using CATT. The repertoire holds about 75,000 delta-chain clones, with about 35% as singletons. Thymocytes were sorted as CD3+ TCRVdelta1+ TCRVdelta2- after alphabeta T cell depletion. Purity of the sorted Vdelta1+ thymocytes ranged from 98% to 99.6%. The study's findings and limits: Thymic TRG and TRD repertoires appeared highly polyclonal. Unlike peripheral blood Vdelta1+ controls, thymic delta-chain sequences included approximately 21% Vdelta2 and few Vdelta3. TRD repertoires were essentially private, unlike widely shared TRG clonotypes.

This clone came up a few times. Antigen: not known. This TCR was sampled from a boy younger than two who had congenital heart surgery. What was sequenced was Vdelta1+ gamma-delta thymocytes from the thymus. As for subset: FACS-sorted CD3+ TCRalphabeta- TCRVdelta1+ TCRVdelta2- thymocytes. This chain links TRDV1 with TRDJ1, with 12 bases matching TRDD3. CDR3 protein: CALGEFMNRYWGIPYTDKLIF. CDR3 in DNA: TGTGCTCTTGGGGAATTTATGAACCGGTACTGGGGGATACCCTACACCGATAAACTCATCTTT.